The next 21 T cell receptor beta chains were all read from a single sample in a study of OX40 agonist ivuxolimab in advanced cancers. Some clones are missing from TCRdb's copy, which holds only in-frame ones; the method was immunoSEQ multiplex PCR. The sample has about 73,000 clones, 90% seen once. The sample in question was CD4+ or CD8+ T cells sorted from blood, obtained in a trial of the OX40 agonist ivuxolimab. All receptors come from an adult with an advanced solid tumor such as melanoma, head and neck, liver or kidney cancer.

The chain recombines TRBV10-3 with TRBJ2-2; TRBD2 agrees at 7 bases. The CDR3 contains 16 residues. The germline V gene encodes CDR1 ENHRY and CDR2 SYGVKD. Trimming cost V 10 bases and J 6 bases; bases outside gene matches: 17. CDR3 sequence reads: CATEQARAGRAGELFF. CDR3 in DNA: TGTGCCACCGAACAGGCCCGTGCAGGGAGGGCCGGGGAGCTGTTTTTT.

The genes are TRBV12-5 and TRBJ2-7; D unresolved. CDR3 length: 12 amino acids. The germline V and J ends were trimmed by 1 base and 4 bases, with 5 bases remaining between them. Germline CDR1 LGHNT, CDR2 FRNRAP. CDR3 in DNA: TGTGCTAGTGGTTTGGGCAGATACGAGCAGTACTTC. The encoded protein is CASGLGRYEQYF.

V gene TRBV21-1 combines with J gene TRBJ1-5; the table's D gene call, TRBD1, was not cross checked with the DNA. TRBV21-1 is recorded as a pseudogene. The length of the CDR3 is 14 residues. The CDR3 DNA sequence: TGTGCCAGCAGCAAAAGTGCAGGGTATCAGCCCCAGCATTTT. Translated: CASSKSAGYQPQHF.

CDR3 DNA: TGTGCCAGCAGAGGCGGACTAGCGGGAGGAAGCAATGAGCAGTTCTTC. Its translation is CASRGGLAGGSNEQFF. The rearrangement links TRBV28 to TRBJ2-1; 14 bases align to TRBD2. V gave up 6 bases and J gave up 6 bases; unmatched junction bases: 7. CDR3 length: 16 amino acids. Germline loops: CDR1 MDHEN, CDR2 SYDVKM.

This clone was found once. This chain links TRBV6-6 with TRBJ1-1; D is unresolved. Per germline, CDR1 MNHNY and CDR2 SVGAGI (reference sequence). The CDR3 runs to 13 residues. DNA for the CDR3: TGTGCTACAAGGGTGGCTATGAACACTGAAGCTTTCTTT. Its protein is CATRVAMNTEAFF.

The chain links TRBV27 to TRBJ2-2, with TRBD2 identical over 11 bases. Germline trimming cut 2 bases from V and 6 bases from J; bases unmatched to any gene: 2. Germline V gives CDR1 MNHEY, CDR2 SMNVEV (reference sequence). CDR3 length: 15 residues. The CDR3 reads CASSLALAGAGELFF. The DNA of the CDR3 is TGTGCCAGCAGTTTAGCACTAGCGGGAGCCGGGGAGCTGTTTTTT.

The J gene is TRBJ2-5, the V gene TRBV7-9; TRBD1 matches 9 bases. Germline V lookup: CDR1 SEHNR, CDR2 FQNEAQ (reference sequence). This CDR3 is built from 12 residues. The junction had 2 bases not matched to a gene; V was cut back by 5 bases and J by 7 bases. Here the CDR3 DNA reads TGTGCCAGCAGCCAGACAGGGGGGACCCAGTACTTC. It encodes CASSQTGGTQYF.

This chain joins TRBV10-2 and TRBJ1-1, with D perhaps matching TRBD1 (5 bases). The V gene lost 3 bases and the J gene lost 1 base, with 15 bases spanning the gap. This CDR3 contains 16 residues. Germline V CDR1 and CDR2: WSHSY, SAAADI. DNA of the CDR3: TGCGCCAGCAGTGACCCCTCCCAAACAGGGAACACTGAAGCTTTCTTT. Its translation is CASSDPSQTGNTEAFF.

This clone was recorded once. The CDR3: CASSPTGLAGAYEQYF. The CDR3 DNA sequence: TGTGCCAGCAGCCCGACGGGGCTAGCGGGTGCCTACGAGCAGTACTTC. The rearrangement uses TRBV7-6 and TRBJ2-7; TRBD2 matches at 8 bases. The length of the CDR3 is 16 residues. The germline CDR1 and CDR2 sequences are SGHVS and FNYEAQ. The V gene end was trimmed by 5 bases and the J gene end by 2 bases; junction bases not matched to a gene: 11.

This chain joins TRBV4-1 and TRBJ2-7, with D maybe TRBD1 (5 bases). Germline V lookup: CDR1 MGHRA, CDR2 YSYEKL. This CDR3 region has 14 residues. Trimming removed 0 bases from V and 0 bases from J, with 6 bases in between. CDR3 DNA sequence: TGCGCCAGCAGCCAAGATCAGGGCTCCTACGAGCAGTACTTC. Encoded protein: CASSQDQGSYEQYF.

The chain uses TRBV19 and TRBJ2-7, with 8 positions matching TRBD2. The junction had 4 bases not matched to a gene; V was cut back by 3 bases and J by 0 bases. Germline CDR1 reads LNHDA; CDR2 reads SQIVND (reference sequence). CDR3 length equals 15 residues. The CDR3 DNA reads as TGTGCCAGTAGTATTAGCGGGGCTAGCTCCTACGAGCAGTACTTC. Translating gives CASSISGASSYEQYF. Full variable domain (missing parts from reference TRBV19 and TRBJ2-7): DGGITQSPKYLFRKEGQNVTLSCEQNLNHDAMYWYRQDPGQGLRLIYYSQIVNDFQKGDIAEGYSVSREKKESFPLTVTSAQKNPTAFYLCASSISGASSYEQYFGPGTRLTVT.

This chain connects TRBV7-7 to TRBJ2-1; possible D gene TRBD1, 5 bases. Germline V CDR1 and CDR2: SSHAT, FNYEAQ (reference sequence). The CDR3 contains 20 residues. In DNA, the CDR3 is TGTGCTAGCTCGGAACCCCCTGACGTGGAGCGTGGGGCATCCTACAATGAGCAGTTCTTC. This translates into CASSEPPDVERGASYNEQFF.

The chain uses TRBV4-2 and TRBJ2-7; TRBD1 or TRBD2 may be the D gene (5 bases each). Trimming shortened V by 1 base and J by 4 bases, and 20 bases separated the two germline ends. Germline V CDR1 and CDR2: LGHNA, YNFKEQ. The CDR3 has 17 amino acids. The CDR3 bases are TGTGCCAGCAGCCAAGGGATGAGGTCCCCTTGGGGGTACGAGCAGTACTTC. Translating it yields CASSQGMRSPWGYEQYF.

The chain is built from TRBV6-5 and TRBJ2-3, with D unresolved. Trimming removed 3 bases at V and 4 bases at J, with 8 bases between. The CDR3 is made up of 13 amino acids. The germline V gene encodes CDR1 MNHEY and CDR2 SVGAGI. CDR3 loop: CASSYRWADTQYF. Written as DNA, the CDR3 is TGTGCCAGCAGTTATCGGTGGGCAGATACGCAGTATTTT.

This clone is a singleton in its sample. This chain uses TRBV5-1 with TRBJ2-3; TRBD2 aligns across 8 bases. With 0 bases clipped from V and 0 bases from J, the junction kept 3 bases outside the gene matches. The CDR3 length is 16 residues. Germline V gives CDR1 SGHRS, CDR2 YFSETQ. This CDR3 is CASSLVASGSTDTQYF. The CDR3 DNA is TGCGCCAGCAGCTTGGTGGCTAGCGGGAGCACAGATACGCAGTATTTT.

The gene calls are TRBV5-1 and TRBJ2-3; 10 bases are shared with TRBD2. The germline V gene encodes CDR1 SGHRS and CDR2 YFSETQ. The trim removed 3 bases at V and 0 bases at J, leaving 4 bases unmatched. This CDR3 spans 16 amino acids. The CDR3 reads CASSSLAGVSTDTQYF. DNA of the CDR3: TGCGCCAGCAGCTCCCTAGCGGGAGTTAGCACAGATACGCAGTATTTT.

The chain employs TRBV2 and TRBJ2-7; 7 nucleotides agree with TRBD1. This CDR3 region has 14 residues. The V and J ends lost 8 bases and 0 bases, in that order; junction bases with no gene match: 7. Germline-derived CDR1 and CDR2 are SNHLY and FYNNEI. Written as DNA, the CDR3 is TGTGCCAGCTTGGAGACAGGGAGCTCCTACGAGCAGTACTTC. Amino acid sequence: CASLETGSSYEQYF.

CDR3 nucleotides: TGTGCCAGCAGCTTAGGCGGGATGGACAAAAACATTCAGTACTTC. Its translation: CASSLGGMDKNIQYF. V is TRBV7-9 and J is TRBJ2-4, with D possibly TRBD2 on 6 matching bases. Germline V gene data show CDR1 as SEHNR and CDR2 as FQNEAQ (reference sequence). CDR3 size: 15 residues. Trimming pared 1 base from V and 3 bases from J, leaving 10 bases between.

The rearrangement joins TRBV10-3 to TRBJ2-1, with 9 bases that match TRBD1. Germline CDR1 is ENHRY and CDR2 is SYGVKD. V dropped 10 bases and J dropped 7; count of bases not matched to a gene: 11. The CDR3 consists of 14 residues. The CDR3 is CATTTGTGKNEQFF. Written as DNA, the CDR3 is TGTGCCACCACGACCGGGACAGGGAAGAATGAGCAGTTCTTC.

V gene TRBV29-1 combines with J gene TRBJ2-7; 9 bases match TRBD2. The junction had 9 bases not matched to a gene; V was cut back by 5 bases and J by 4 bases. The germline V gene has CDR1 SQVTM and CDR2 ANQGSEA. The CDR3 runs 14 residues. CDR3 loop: CSVRGGRAGYEQYF. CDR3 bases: TGCAGCGTTCGGGGCGGGAGGGCCGGATACGAGCAGTACTTC.

The CDR3 loop is CASSTWTSGRQETQYF. The DNA of the CDR3 is TGTGCCAGCAGTACATGGACTAGCGGGAGACAAGAGACCCAGTACTTC. The chain uses TRBV28 and TRBJ2-5; the match to TRBD2 covers 13 bases. J lost 2 bases, V lost 5 bases, and 5 bases had no gene match. There are 16 residues in the CDR3. Germline CDR1 is MDHEN and CDR2 is SYDVKM.